The 26 T cell receptor beta chains in this list originate from one sample, sequenced in a study of memory CD4+ T cells and cytomegalovirus serostatus. Single viable CD3+CD4+CD8-CD45RO+ cells were sorted as the memory CD4+ T cells. Using immunoSEQ multiplex PCR, the repertoire was profiled, and TCRdb retains in-frame clones only, with some absent. The data show approximately 46,000 clones, roughly 72% seen once. Sequenced sample: memory CD4+ T cells from blood. These receptor sequences come from an adult in good health and CMV-seropositive.

The gene calls are TRBV11-2 and TRBJ2-2; D possibly corresponds to TRBD2 (6 bases). V shed 3 bases and J shed 5 bases, with 22 bases lying between them. The CDR3 has 18 residues. Germline lookup yields CDR1 SGHAT and CDR2 FQNNGV. CDR3 sequence reads: CASSFNPGGLSETGELFF. The CDR3 DNA follows: TGTGCCAGCAGCTTCAACCCTGGAGGGCTCAGCGAGACCGGGGAGCTGTTTTTT.

This clone was found a few times. The chain is built from TRBV7-9 and TRBJ1-6; D is ambiguous. CDR1 is SEHNR, CDR2 FQNEAQ, per germline (reference sequence). V lost 6 bases and J lost 9, with 21 bases in between. CDR3 length equals 16 residues. Written as DNA, the CDR3 is TGTGCCAGCAGGGACCGGACTGCCCTTAGTAGTTCACCCCTCCACTTT. It encodes CASRDRTALSSSPLHF. Variable domain in full (rest from reference TRBV7-9 and TRBJ1-6): DTGVSQNPRHKITKRGQNVTFRCDPISEHNRLYWYRQTLGQGPEFLTYFQNEAQLEKSRLLSDRFSAERPKGSFSTLEIQRTEQGDSAMYLCASRDRTALSSSPLHFGNGTRLTVT.

The chain employs TRBV6-1 and TRBJ2-7, with D maybe TRBD1 (6 bases). Germline V gene sequence: CDR1 MNHNS, CDR2 SASEGT. Trimming cost V 10 bases and J 2 bases, with 15 bases left between them. The CDR3 contains 13 residues. The CDR3 nucleotides read TGTGCCATTTACCGGGACACCACCTACGAGCAGTACTTC. Translating it yields CAIYRDTTYEQYF.

CDR3 region: CASSVVGDFGTEQFF. The DNA for the CDR3 is TGTGCCAGCAGCGTAGTAGGGGATTTTGGGACTGAGCAGTTCTTC. The chain combines TRBV9 with TRBJ2-1, with D perhaps assigned TRBD1 or TRBD2 (5 bases each). The CDR3 spans 15 residues. Germline V gene sequence: CDR1 SGDLS, CDR2 YYNGEE. Trimming shortened V by 0 bases and J by 9 bases, and 16 bases separated the two germline ends.

The chain joins TRBV6-6 to TRBJ1-2, with D uncertain. The germline V and J ends were trimmed by 5 bases and 4 bases, with 17 bases remaining between them. Germline V gene data show CDR1 as MNHNY and CDR2 as SVGAGI (reference sequence). The CDR3 contains 15 residues. The CDR3 sequence: CASSPSGMVGYGYTF. CDR3 sequence (DNA): TGTGCCAGCAGTCCGTCCGGAATGGTTGGCTATGGCTACACCTTC.

CDR3: CASSQEGAHRAPYNEQFF. In DNA form, the CDR3 reads TGTGCCAGCAGCCAAGAAGGCGCACACAGGGCTCCCTACAATGAGCAGTTCTTC. This chain connects TRBV4-2 to TRBJ2-1; a weak D match, TRBD1 (6 bases). Germline V gene data show CDR1 as LGHNA and CDR2 as YNFKEQ. This CDR3 spans 18 amino acids. The V end lost 0 bases, the J end lost 2 bases, and 17 bases lay between the germline ends.

This clone has just one count. V gene TRBV2 combines with J gene TRBJ2-7; a possible D gene is TRBD1 (5 bases). Germline values: CDR1 SNHLY, CDR2 FYNNEI. V was shortened by 3 bases and J by 3 bases, with 9 bases between the two germline ends. The CDR3 contains 13 residues. The CDR3 DNA follows: TGTGCCAGCAGTGACGCCAGGGACTACGAGCAGTACTTC. Translated: CASSDARDYEQYF.

This clone was found a few times. The J gene is TRBJ1-3, the V gene TRBV7-2, with D hard to call. Germline V gene data show CDR1 as SGHTA and CDR2 as FQGNSA. CDR3 size: 14 residues. V lost 5 bases, J lost 0 bases, and 8 bases lay in between. CDR3 sequence reads: CASSVHVSGNTIYF. CDR3 bases: TGTGCCAGCAGCGTTCACGTCTCTGGAAACACCATATATTTT.

V is TRBV21-1 and J is TRBJ1-5. TRBV21-1 is deemed a pseudogene. This CDR3 spans 18 amino acids. The CDR3 loop reads CASSKVSSRDPRNQPQHF. As DNA, the CDR3 is TGTGCCAGCAGCAAAGTCTCTAGCCGGGACCCTAGGAATCAGCCCCAGCATTTT.

The V and J genes are TRBV10-1 and TRBJ2-3; D gene ambiguous. CDR3 length: 16 residues. The germline CDR1 and CDR2 sequences are WNHNN and SYGVQD (reference sequence). Trimming took off 0 bases at V and 0 bases at J, with 10 bases between the two ends. CDR3 in amino acids: CASSESTFSSTDTQYF. For the CDR3, the DNA is TGCGCCAGCAGTGAGTCGACGTTCTCTAGCACAGATACGCAGTATTTT.

The chain couples TRBV2 to TRBJ2-3, with TRBD1 matching over 7 bases. The junction had 12 bases not matched to a gene; V was cut back by 6 bases and J by 6 bases. Germline CDR1 SNHLY, CDR2 FYNNEI. The length of the CDR3 is 15 residues. In DNA, the CDR3 is TGTGCCAGCAGCGTCCGGGACAGTGCGTACGATACGCAGTATTTT. Translating gives CASSVRDSAYDTQYF.

The rearrangement links TRBV2 to TRBJ2-5, with 8 bases that match TRBD2. Looked up from germline, CDR1 is SNHLY and CDR2 is FYNNEI. The V segment lost 8 bases and the J segment 5 bases; nucleotides outside the gene matches: 13. This CDR3 comprises 15 residues. The CDR3 protein is CASSGPGGAGETQYF. The CDR3, as DNA: TGTGCCAGCTCCGGTCCCGGGGGGGCGGGGGAGACCCAGTACTTC.

The chain has TRBV18 and TRBJ1-6, with D perhaps matching TRBD1 (6 bases). CDR3 length equals 15 residues. Trimming removed 5 bases from V and 9 bases from J, with 17 bases in between. Germline CDR1 and CDR2: KGHSH and LQKENI. The CDR3 sequence: CASSSRGLGFSPLHF. CDR3 in DNA: TGTGCCAGCTCATCCAGGGGATTAGGGTTTTCACCCCTCCACTTT.

This chain links TRBV25-1 with TRBJ2-7; 7 positions match TRBD2. CDR3 length: 15 amino acids. The V gene's germline CDR1 is MGHDK and CDR2 SYGVNS. After removal of 2 bases from V and 4 bases from J, the junction contained 8 bases not matched to a gene. The CDR3 DNA is TGTGCCAGCAGTGAAAGCGGGGCGGAGGAGTACGAGCAGTACTTC. Translation: CASSESGAEEYEQYF.

The chain is built from TRBV5-1 and TRBJ2-5, with TRBD2 matching 10 bases. Germline CDR1 and CDR2: SGHRS and YFSETQ. The CDR3 runs to 16 residues. V trimming: 0 bases; J trimming: 5 bases; junction bases outside the gene matches: 7. CDR3 in amino acids: CASSLGIAGGQETQYF. The CDR3, as DNA: TGCGCCAGCAGCTTGGGGATAGCGGGGGGCCAGGAGACCCAGTACTTC.

The V and J genes are TRBV5-1 and TRBJ1-2, with 10 nucleotides matching TRBD1. The CDR3 is 15 residues long. Trimming cost V 5 bases and J 3 bases; bases outside gene matches: 7. Germline CDR1 and CDR2: SGHRS and YFSETQ. In DNA, the CDR3 is TGCGCCAGCAGTGTAGACGGGACAGGGGACTATGGCTACACCTTC. This translates into CASSVDGTGDYGYTF.

The rearrangement links TRBV27 to TRBJ2-1, with D possibly being TRBD1 (6 bases). The CDR3 totals 14 residues. Germline V gene lookup returns CDR1 MNHEY and CDR2 SMNVEV (reference sequence). V was shortened by 5 bases and J by 8 bases, with 16 bases between the two germline ends. The CDR3 protein is CASSLGHSLDEQFF. CDR3 DNA: TGTGCCAGCAGTCTGGGACATTCCTTGGATGAGCAGTTCTTC.

The chain carries TRBV5-1 and TRBJ2-4, with D tentatively TRBD1 or TRBD2 (5 bases each). CDR3 length equals 13 residues. Trimming took 1 base from V and 8 from J, leaving 10 bases between them. CDR1 and CDR2 from the germline V gene are SGHRS and YFSETQ. The CDR3 sequence: CASSLTGQDIQYF. The CDR3 nucleotides read TGCGCCAGCAGCTTGACGGGGCAGGACATTCAGTACTTC.

The chain combines TRBV4-3 with TRBJ1-4; no clear D. CDR1 is LGHNA, CDR2 YSLEER, per germline. V lost 0 bases to trimming and J lost 7 bases, with 9 bases between them. The CDR3 has 14 residues. The CDR3 DNA sequence: TGCGCCAGCAGCCAAGATTCCAGCCCTGAAAAACTGTTTTTT. Its translation is CASSQDSSPEKLFF.

The V gene is TRBV5-6, the J gene TRBJ1-2, with D perhaps matching TRBD1 (5 bases). This CDR3 is built from 15 residues. The V end lost 0 bases, the J end lost 5 bases, and 14 bases lay between the germline ends. Germline CDR1 SGHDT, CDR2 YYEEEE. This CDR3 is CASSLGVQGLYGYTF. DNA of the CDR3: TGTGCCAGCAGCTTGGGGGTTCAGGGACTTTATGGCTACACCTTC.

The chain employs TRBV5-1 and TRBJ2-6, with D uncertain. This CDR3 is built from 14 residues. Germline V gives CDR1 SGHRS, CDR2 YFSETQ. V gave up 5 bases and J gave up 1 base, with 7 bases separating them. The CDR3 loop reads CASSTISGANVLTF. In DNA, the CDR3 is TGCGCCAGCAGTACAATTTCTGGGGCCAACGTCCTGACTTTC.

This rearrangement joins TRBV29-1 to TRBJ2-1; D ambiguous. CDR3 length: 16 residues. V was cut by 0 bases and J by 0 bases, with 12 bases left in between. Germline V gene data show CDR1 as SQVTM and CDR2 as ANQGSEA. As DNA, the CDR3 is TGCAGCGTTGAAGAACAGTCAGCGAGCTCCTACAATGAGCAGTTCTTC. This translates into CSVEEQSASSYNEQFF.

The rearrangement uses TRBV18 and TRBJ1-1, with TRBD1 as a possible D gene (5 bases). Trimming removed 2 bases from V and 3 bases from J, with 10 bases in between. The CDR3 consists of 14 residues. CDR1 and CDR2 from the germline V gene are KGHSH and LQKENI. The CDR3 region has the DNA TGTGCCAGCTCACCAAGGGGTAAGGACACTGAAGCTTTCTTT. It codes for CASSPRGKDTEAFF. Full variable domain (rest looked up from reference TRBV18 and TRBJ1-1): NAGVMQNPRHLVRRRGQEARLRCSPMKGHSHVYWYRQLPEEGLKFMVYLQKENIIDESGMPKERFSAEFPKEGPSILRIQQVVRGDSAAYFCASSPRGKDTEAFFGQGTRLTVV.

This rearrangement joins TRBV2 to TRBJ2-2, with 10 bases lining up with TRBD1. There are 15 residues in the CDR3. V shed 6 bases and J 4 bases; nucleotides not matched to a gene: 5. Germline lookup yields CDR1 SNHLY and CDR2 FYNNEI. The CDR3 bases are TGTGCCAGCAGCCGACAGGGGGCGAGCACCGGGGAGCTGTTTTTT. It yields the protein CASSRQGASTGELFF. The full variable domain, with the rest looked up from reference TRBV2 and TRBJ2-2, is EPEVTQTPSHQVTQMGQEVILRCVPISNHLYFYWYRQILGQKVEFLVSFYNNEISEKSEIFDDQFSVERPDGSNFTLKIRSTKLEDSAMYFCASSRQGASTGELFFGEGSRLTVL.

The chain employs TRBV5-5 and TRBJ2-1; D possibly uses TRBD1 or TRBD2 (5 bases each). The CDR3 extends over 17 amino acids. Germline V gives CDR1 SGHKS, CDR2 YYEKEE (reference sequence). The ends were cut back, 2 bases at V and 0 bases at J, with 15 bases in the middle. CDR3 sequence: CASSFLGTGSSYNEQFF. CDR3 in DNA: TGTGCCAGCAGCTTCCTAGGGACGGGGAGCTCCTACAATGAGCAGTTCTTC.

This chain links TRBV7-2 with TRBJ2-1; D is tentatively TRBD1 or TRBD2 (5 bases each). Trimming left V 3 bases short and J 6 bases short, with 15 bases between. Germline V gene data show CDR1 as SGHTA and CDR2 as FQGNSA. The CDR3 totals 15 residues. This CDR3 reads CASSFLRGAGNEQFF. Here the CDR3 DNA reads TGTGCCAGCAGCTTTCTTCGAGGGGCGGGCAATGAGCAGTTCTTC.